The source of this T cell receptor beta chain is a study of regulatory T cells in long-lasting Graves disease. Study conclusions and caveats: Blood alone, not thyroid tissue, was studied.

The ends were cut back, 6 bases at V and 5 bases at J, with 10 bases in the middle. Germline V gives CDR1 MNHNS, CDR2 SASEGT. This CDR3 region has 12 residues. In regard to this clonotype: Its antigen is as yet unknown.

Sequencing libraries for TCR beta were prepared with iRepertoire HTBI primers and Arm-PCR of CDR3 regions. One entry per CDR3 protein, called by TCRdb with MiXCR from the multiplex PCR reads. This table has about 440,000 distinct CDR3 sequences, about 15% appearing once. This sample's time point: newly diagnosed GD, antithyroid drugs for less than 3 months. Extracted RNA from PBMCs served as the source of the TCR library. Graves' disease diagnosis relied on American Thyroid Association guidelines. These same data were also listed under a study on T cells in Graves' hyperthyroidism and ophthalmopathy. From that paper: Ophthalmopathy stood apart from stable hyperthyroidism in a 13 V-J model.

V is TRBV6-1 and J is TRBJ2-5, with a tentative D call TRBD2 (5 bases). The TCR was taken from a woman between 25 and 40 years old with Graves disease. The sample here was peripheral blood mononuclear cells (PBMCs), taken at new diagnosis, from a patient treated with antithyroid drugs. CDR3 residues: CASSGEGETQYF. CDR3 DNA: TGTGCCAGCAGCGGGGAAGGGGAGACCCAGTACTTC.